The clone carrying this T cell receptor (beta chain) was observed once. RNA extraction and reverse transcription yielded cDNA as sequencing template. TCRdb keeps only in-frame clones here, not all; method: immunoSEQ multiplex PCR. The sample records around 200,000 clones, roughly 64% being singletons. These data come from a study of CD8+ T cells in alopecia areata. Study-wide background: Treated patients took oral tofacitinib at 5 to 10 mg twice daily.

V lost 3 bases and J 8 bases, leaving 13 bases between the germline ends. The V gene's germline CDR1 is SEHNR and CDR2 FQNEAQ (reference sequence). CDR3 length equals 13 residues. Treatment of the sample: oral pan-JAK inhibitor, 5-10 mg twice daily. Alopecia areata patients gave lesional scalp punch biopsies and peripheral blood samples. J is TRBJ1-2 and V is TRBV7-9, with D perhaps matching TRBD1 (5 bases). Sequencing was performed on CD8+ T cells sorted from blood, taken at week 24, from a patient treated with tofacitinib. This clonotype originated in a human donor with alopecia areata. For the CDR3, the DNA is TGTGCCAGCAGCTTCGAGACCGGGGGAGGCTACACCTTC. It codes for CASSFETGGGYTF.